The 14 T cell receptor beta chains listed next were all sequenced from one sample in a study of OX40 agonist ivuxolimab in advanced cancers. Clones were read by immunoSEQ multiplex PCR, and TCRdb kept only the in-frame ones, dropping some. This sample has 45,000 to 60,000 clones, with about nine tenths found just once. Source: CD4+ or CD8+ T cells sorted from blood, taken in a trial of the OX40 agonist ivuxolimab. Receptor source: an adult with an advanced solid tumor such as melanoma, head and neck, liver or kidney cancer.

The chain links TRBV4-2 to TRBJ2-1; perhaps TRBD1 as D (6 bases). CDR1 is LGHNA, CDR2 YNFKEQ, per germline. V lost 2 bases and J lost 14, with 22 bases in between. CDR3 length equals 15 residues. The CDR3 coding sequence is TGTGCCAGCAGCCAAAGGTTGTGGGAGTTGGGGGCTGAGTTCTTC. The encoded protein is CASSQRLWELGAEFF.

V usage is TRBV4-3 and J usage is TRBJ1-5; unclear D gene. Germline CDR1 and CDR2: LGHNA and YSLEER. V dropped 0 bases and J dropped 6 bases, with 6 bases sitting between them. The CDR3 sequence is 13 residues long. The CDR3 loop is CASSQDYTQPQHF. In DNA form, the CDR3 reads TGCGCCAGCAGCCAAGATTACACTCAGCCCCAGCATTTT.

This clone was seen only once. V gene TRBV27 combines with J gene TRBJ2-2; 10 nucleotides line up with TRBD1. The CDR3 has 17 amino acids. With 1 base clipped from V and 0 bases from J, the junction kept 2 bases outside the gene matches. Germline V gives CDR1 MNHEY, CDR2 SMNVEV (reference sequence). CDR3 DNA sequence: TGTGCCAGCAGTTTATTTGGACAGGGGGCGAACACCGGGGAGCTGTTTTTT. It yields the protein CASSLFGQGANTGELFF.

This chain uses TRBV4-1 with TRBJ1-2; no clear D. V lost 4 bases, J lost 3 bases, and 12 bases lay in between. The CDR3 has 14 amino acids. Germline V gene data show CDR1 as MGHRA and CDR2 as YSYEKL. CDR3 in DNA: TGCGCCAGCAGCCCCTTCGACACATACTATGGCTACACCTTC. Its protein is CASSPFDTYYGYTF.

This clone has a single count. This chain links TRBV7-7 with TRBJ2-3, with D perhaps matching TRBD1 (6 bases). Per germline, CDR1 SSHAT and CDR2 FNYEAQ (reference sequence). V was cut by 4 bases and J by 1 base, with 12 bases left in between. The CDR3 totals 15 residues. The DNA for the CDR3 is TGTGCCAGCAGCTCGACAGGTCGGGGCACAGATACGCAGTATTTT. Translating it yields CASSSTGRGTDTQYF.

Only a few counts were recorded for this clone. The chain joins TRBV7-9 to TRBJ2-5, with D hard to call. The CDR3 consists of 13 residues. V lost 1 base and J 3 bases, leaving 6 bases between the germline ends. Looked up from germline, CDR1 is SEHNR and CDR2 is FQNEAQ (reference sequence). The CDR3 DNA reads as TGTGCCAGCAGCTTAGGCCTCGAAGAGACCCAGTACTTC. This sequence encodes CASSLGLEETQYF.

This chain joins TRBV28 and TRBJ1-4; TRBD1 might be the D (5 bases). Trimming shortened V by 6 bases and J by 6 bases, and 11 bases separated the two germline ends. Germline CDR1 is MDHEN and CDR2 is SYDVKM. There are 13 residues in the CDR3. In DNA form, the CDR3 reads TGTGCCAGCAGGAGGGGCTTGGATGAAAAACTGTTTTTT. Translated, it gives CASRRGLDEKLFF.

This clone has only a few counts. This chain links TRBV5-1 with TRBJ2-5; either TRBD1 or TRBD2 may fit D (6 bases each). In germline, CDR1 is SGHRS, CDR2 YFSETQ. This CDR3 has 15 amino acids. Trimming took off 10 bases at V and 2 bases at J, with 21 bases between the two ends. The DNA of the CDR3 is TGCGCCCCCGAGGGGGGATCCGGAGGGCAAGAGACCCAGTACTTC. It encodes CAPEGGSGGQETQYF.

The chain uses TRBV19 and TRBJ1-2, with D uncertain. CDR3 length: 12 residues. The V gene lost 4 bases and the J gene lost 4 bases, with 7 bases spanning the gap. Germline CDR1 and CDR2: LNHDA and SQIVND (reference sequence). The CDR3 DNA sequence: TGTGCCAGTAGTAGAGGAGGCTATGGCTACACCTTC. Translation gives CASSRGGYGYTF.

The V and J genes are TRBV4-3 and TRBJ2-7, with D possibly matching TRBD1 (5 bases). This CDR3 is built from 15 residues. The germline V and J ends were trimmed by 0 bases and 2 bases, with 11 bases remaining between them. Germline V lookup: CDR1 LGHNA, CDR2 YSLEER. CDR3 protein: CASSQDKGQPYEQYF. CDR3 nucleotide sequence: TGCGCCAGCAGCCAAGATAAGGGGCAGCCCTACGAGCAGTACTTC.

This chain links TRBV6-5 with TRBJ2-5; D perhaps matches TRBD2 (6 bases). CDR1 and CDR2 from the germline V gene are MNHEY and SVGAGI. The CDR3 sequence is 12 residues long. Deletions cut 10 bases from V and 7 bases from J, with 16 bases between. The CDR3 DNA is TGTGCCACCAGGGACTCCAGGGCGACCCAGTACTTC. Its protein is CATRDSRATQYF.

The V gene is TRBV30, the J gene TRBJ2-6, with 8 bases identical to TRBD1. Germline trimming cut 2 bases from V and 1 base from J; bases unmatched to any gene: 10. The CDR3 is 18 residues long. Germline V gene lookup returns CDR1 GTSNPN and CDR2 SVGIG (reference sequence). CDR3 sequence (DNA): TGTGCCTGGAGTCCTGGGACAGGTCTCTCTTCTGGGGCCAACGTCCTGACTTTC. This gives the protein CAWSPGTGLSSGANVLTF.

The chain recombines TRBV6-1 with TRBJ1-5; D is unclear. The CDR3 is 12 amino acids. Trimming left V 1 base short and J 15 bases short, with 13 bases between. In germline, CDR1 is MNHNS, CDR2 SASEGT. The CDR3 bases are TGTGCCAGCAGTGAAGAGTTGGCTCTAGTGCATTTT. Its protein is CASSEELALVHF.

The chain recombines TRBV28 with TRBJ2-7; D is ambiguous. The CDR3 is 14 residues long. The ends were cut back, 5 bases at V and 2 bases at J, with 13 bases in the middle. Germline CDR1 reads MDHEN; CDR2 reads SYDVKM. CDR3 DNA sequence: TGTGCCAGCAGTGGTTGGACCGGAACCTACGAGCAGTACTTC. This sequence encodes CASSGWTGTYEQYF.